This TCR beta chain was recorded in a study of T cells after yellow fever vaccination. Study-level results: Booster samples showed a return of most primary-vaccination clones (around 96% CD4, 85% to 90% CD8).

Unmatched junction bases numbered 13, after V lost 5 bases and J lost 16 bases. CDR1 and CDR2 from the germline V gene are MNHEY and SVGEGT. CDR3 length: 13 amino acids. MiXCR was run by TCRdb on the 5' RACE reads, yielding one entry per CDR3 protein. The sample consists of hundreds of thousands of distinct CDR3 sequences, around an eighth of them appearing once. This clonotype was observed a few times. Its antigen is not identified. This chain joins TRBV6-2 or TRBV6-3 and TRBJ2-1; 8 bases are shared with TRBD2. This sequence originates from a man aged 25-45 years who received the YFV17D yellow fever vaccine. Here the sequenced sample was PBMCs, taken on the day of the yellow fever booster vaccination. The CDR3 DNA reads TGTGCCAGCAGTCCCCTCCTCGGGACTAGTACCTTCTTC. Protein: CASSPLLGTSTFF.